Shown below are 14 T cell receptor beta chains from a single sample sequenced in a study of siplizumab effects on memory and regulatory T cells. Measured with immunoSEQ multiplex PCR; TCRdb has only the in-frame clones, and not every one. The sample comprises over 100,000 clones, around 92% of which are singletons, and approximately 0.73% rests with the top ten. Sequenced: Tregs sorted from blood. The receptors here all came from a human donor in good health.

This clone was picked up a small number of times. CDR3 residues: CASSYRDPNTGELFF. In DNA form, the CDR3 reads TGTGCCAGTAGTTACAGAGACCCTAACACCGGGGAGCTGTTTTTT. This chain uses TRBV19 with TRBJ2-2; D is unclear. V was shortened by 5 bases and J by 2 bases, with 12 bases between the two germline ends. Germline CDR1 reads LNHDA; CDR2 reads SQIVND (reference sequence). There are 15 residues in the CDR3. The full variable domain, in which reference TRBV19 and TRBJ2-2 provide the parts outside the CDR3, is DGGITQSPKYLFRKEGQNVTLSCEQNLNHDAMYWYRQDPGQGLRLIYYSQIVNDFQKGDIAEGYSVSREKKESFPLTVTSAQKNPTAFYLCASSYRDPNTGELFFGEGSRLTVL.

This clone was detected only once. The CDR3 DNA reads as TGTGCCTGGAGTGGGGGCATCCTGTTTGGGGGCTACACCTTC. Its translation is CAWSGGILFGGYTF. This chain joins TRBV30 and TRBJ1-2; possible D gene TRBD1, 5 bases. The ends were cut back, 1 base at V and 8 bases at J, with 17 bases in the middle. CDR3 length equals 14 residues. Germline V lookup: CDR1 GTSNPN, CDR2 SVGIG (reference sequence).

This chain links TRBV18 with TRBJ1-2; D perhaps matches TRBD1 (5 bases). In germline, CDR1 is KGHSH, CDR2 LQKENI. The V and J ends lost 2 bases and 8 bases respectively, with 9 bases between them. The CDR3 consists of 12 residues. The CDR3 DNA reads as TGTGCCAGCTCACCAGGGGCACAGGGCTACACCTTC. It encodes CASSPGAQGYTF.

The rearrangement joins TRBV5-4 to TRBJ1-2, with unresolved D. Looked up from germline, CDR1 is SGHNT and CDR2 is YYREEE (reference sequence). V lost 3 bases to trimming and J lost 7 bases, with 13 bases between them. There are 13 residues in the CDR3. DNA for the CDR3: TGTGCCAGCAGCTATCCCTCAAGCTCTGGCTACACCTTC. It is translated as CASSYPSSSGYTF.

This chain links TRBV28 with TRBJ1-5; TRBD1 matches at 8 bases. Unmatched junction bases numbered 10, after V lost 4 bases and J lost 5 bases. The CDR3 sequence is 16 residues long. Germline V CDR1 and CDR2: MDHEN, SYDVKM. The CDR3 is CASSYRGYLIYQPQHF. The CDR3 DNA follows: TGTGCCAGCAGTTACAGGGGGTATCTCATCTATCAGCCCCAGCATTTT.

The rearrangement uses TRBV6-1 and TRBJ2-7; maybe TRBD1 (5 bases). Germline-derived CDR1 and CDR2 are MNHNS and SASEGT. The V end lost 5 bases, the J end lost 2 bases, and 16 bases lay between the germline ends. The CDR3 is 15 residues long. DNA of the CDR3: TGTGCCAGCAGTTCCCGACAGCTGGGTACCTACGAGCAGTACTTC. Amino acids: CASSSRQLGTYEQYF.

This chain joins TRBV27 and TRBJ2-2; D gene ambiguous. V lost 4 bases and J 2 bases, leaving 8 bases between the germline ends. The CDR3 runs 14 residues. Germline V CDR1 and CDR2: MNHEY, SMNVEV (reference sequence). CDR3 in amino acids: CASSSTLNTGELFF. The CDR3 region has the DNA TGTGCCAGCAGTTCTACCCTCAACACCGGGGAGCTGTTTTTT.

As for this clone: It is likely a read error, because the conserved phenylalanine at the end of the CDR3 is missing. Because the CDR3's place on the DNA is in doubt, the DNA is left out and the CDR3 is given as listed by TCRdb. The chain has TRBV2 and TRBJ2-7; the D segment call TRBD1 is taken from the table without a DNA check. The CDR3 adds up to 9 amino acids, both ends counted. CDR1 and CDR2 (germline): SNHLY, FYNNEI. The CDR3 reads CALSRPGGI.

V is TRBV18 and J is TRBJ1-5, with D possibly being TRBD1 (5 bases). Germline CDR1 KGHSH, CDR2 LQKENI. The CDR3 loop spans 14 amino acids. With 6 bases removed from V and 5 bases from J, the gap between germline ends came to 14 bases. CDR3 residues: CASSPTAGDQPQHF. In nucleotides, the CDR3 is TGTGCCAGCTCCCCGACAGCAGGCGATCAGCCCCAGCATTTT.

The rearrangement links TRBV4-2 to TRBJ2-1; the match to TRBD2 covers 10 bases. Germline V CDR1 and CDR2: LGHNA, YNFKEQ. Trimming cost V 0 bases and J 5 bases; bases outside gene matches: 4. This CDR3 has 16 residues. CDR3 loop: CASSQELAGGNNEQFF. The CDR3 DNA reads as TGTGCCAGCAGCCAAGAGTTAGCGGGAGGTAACAATGAGCAGTTCTTC.

The J gene is TRBJ1-5, the V gene TRBV19, with D unresolved. Germline V CDR1 and CDR2: LNHDA, SQIVND (reference sequence). V was pared by 1 base and J by 3 bases, with 10 bases between. The CDR3 sequence is 15 residues long. In DNA form, the CDR3 reads TGTGCCAGTAGTATAGTCGGACCCCTCAATCAGCCCCAGCATTTT. This sequence encodes CASSIVGPLNQPQHF.

There are a few counts of this clone. V is TRBV5-6 and J is TRBJ1-6; perhaps TRBD1 as D (5 bases). CDR3 length: 13 residues. The ends were cut back, 3 bases at V and 10 bases at J, with 11 bases in the middle. Germline CDR1 is SGHDT and CDR2 is YYEEEE. The CDR3 coding sequence is TGTGCCAGCAGCTCGGGGGTTTGGTCACCCCTCCACTTT. Translating it yields CASSSGVWSPLHF.

The chain joins TRBV6-5 to TRBJ1-2; no clear D gene. The CDR3 runs to 14 residues. Per the germline V gene, CDR1 is MNHEY and CDR2 is SVGAGI. Trimming removed 4 bases at V and 0 bases at J, with 9 bases between. This CDR3 is CASSSAGSNYGYTF. CDR3 nucleotide sequence: TGTGCCAGCAGTTCGGCAGGTTCTAACTATGGCTACACCTTC.

The chain is built from TRBV18 and TRBJ1-5; TRBD1 matches 8 bases. The V and J ends lost 3 bases and 5 bases, in that order; junction bases with no gene match: 3. CDR1 is KGHSH, CDR2 LQKENI, per germline. CDR3 length: 14 amino acids. The DNA for the CDR3 is TGTGCCAGCTCACCGTCAGGGGGCGATCAGCCCCAGCATTTT. It is translated as CASSPSGGDQPQHF. Complete variable domain (other parts from reference TRBV18 and TRBJ1-5): NAGVMQNPRHLVRRRGQEARLRCSPMKGHSHVYWYRQLPEEGLKFMVYLQKENIIDESGMPKERFSAEFPKEGPSILRIQQVVRGDSAAYFCASSPSGGDQPQHFGDGTRLSIL.